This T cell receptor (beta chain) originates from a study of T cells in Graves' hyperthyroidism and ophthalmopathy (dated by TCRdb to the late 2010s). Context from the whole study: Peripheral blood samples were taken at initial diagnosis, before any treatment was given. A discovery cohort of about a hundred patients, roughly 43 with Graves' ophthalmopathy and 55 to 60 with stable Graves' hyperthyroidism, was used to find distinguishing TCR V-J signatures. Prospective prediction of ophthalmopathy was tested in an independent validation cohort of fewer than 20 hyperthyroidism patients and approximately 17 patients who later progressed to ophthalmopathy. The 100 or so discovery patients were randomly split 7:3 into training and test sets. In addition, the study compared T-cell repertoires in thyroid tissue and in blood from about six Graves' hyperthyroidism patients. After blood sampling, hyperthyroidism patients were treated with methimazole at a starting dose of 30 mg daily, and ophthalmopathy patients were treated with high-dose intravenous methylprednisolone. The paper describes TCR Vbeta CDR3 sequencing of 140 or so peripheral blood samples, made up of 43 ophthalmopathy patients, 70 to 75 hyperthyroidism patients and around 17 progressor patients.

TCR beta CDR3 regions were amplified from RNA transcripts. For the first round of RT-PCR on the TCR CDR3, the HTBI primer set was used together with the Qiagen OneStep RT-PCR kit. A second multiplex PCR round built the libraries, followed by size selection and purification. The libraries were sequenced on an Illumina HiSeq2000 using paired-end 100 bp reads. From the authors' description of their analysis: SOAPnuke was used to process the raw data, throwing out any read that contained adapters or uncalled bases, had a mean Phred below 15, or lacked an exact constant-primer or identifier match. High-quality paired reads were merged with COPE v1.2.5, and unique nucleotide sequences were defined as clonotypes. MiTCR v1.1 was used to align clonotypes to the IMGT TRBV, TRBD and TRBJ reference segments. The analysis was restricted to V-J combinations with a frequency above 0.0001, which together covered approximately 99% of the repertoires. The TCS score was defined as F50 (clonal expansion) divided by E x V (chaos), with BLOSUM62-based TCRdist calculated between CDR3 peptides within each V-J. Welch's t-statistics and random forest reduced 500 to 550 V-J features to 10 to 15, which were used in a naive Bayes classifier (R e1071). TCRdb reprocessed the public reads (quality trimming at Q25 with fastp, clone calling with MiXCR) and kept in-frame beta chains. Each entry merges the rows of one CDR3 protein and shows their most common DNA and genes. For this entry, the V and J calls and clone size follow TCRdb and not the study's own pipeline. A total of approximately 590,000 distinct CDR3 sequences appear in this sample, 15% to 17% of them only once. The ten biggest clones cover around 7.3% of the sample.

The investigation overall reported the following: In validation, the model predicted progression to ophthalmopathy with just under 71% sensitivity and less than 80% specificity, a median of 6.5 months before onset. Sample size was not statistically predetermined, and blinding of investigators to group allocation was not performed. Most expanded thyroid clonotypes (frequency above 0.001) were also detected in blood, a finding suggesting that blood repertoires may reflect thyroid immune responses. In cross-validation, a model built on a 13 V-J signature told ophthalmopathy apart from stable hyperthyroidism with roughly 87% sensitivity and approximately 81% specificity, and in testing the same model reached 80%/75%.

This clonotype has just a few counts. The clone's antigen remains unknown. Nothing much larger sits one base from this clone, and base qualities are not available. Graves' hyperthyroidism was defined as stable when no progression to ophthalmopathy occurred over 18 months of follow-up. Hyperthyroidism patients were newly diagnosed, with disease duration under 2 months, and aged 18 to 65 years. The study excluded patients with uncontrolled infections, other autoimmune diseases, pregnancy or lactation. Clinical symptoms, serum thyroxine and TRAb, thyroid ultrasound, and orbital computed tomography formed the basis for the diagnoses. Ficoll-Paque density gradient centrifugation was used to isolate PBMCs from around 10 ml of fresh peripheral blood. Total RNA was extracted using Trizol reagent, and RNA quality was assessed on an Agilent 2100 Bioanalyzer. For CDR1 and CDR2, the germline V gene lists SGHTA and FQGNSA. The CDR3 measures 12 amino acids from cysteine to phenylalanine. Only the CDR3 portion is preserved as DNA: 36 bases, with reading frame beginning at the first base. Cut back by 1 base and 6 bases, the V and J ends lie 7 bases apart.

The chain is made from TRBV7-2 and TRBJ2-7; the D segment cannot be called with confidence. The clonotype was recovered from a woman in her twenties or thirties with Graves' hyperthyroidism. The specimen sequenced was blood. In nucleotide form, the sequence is TGTGCCAGCAGCTTAGATTATGGCGAGCAGTACTTC. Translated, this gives CASSLDYGEQYF. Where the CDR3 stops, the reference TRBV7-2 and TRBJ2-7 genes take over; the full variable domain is GAGVSQSPSNKVTEKGKDVELRCDPISGHTALYWYRQSLGQGLEFLIYFQGNSAPDKSGLPSDRFSAERTGGSVSTLTIQRTQQEDSAVYLCASSLDYGEQYFGPGTRLTVT.